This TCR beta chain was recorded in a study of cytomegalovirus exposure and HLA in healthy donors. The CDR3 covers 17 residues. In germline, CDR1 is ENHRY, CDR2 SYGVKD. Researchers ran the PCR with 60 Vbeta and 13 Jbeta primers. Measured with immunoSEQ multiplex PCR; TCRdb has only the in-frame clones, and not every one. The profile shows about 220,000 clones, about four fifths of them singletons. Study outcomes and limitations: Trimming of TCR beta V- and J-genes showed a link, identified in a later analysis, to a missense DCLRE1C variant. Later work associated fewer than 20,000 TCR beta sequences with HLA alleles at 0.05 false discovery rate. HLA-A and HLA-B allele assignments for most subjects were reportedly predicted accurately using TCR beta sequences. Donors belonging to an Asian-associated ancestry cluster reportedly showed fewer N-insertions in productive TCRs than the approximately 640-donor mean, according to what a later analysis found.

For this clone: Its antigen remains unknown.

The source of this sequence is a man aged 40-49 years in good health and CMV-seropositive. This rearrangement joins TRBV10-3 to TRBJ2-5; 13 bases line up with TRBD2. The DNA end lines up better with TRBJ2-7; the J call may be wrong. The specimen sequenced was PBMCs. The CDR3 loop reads CAISSGLAGESSYEQYF. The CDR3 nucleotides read TGTGCCATCAGTTCTGGACTAGCGGGAGAAAGTTCCTACGAGCAGTACTTC.